This T cell receptor beta chain was recovered during a study of tumor-infiltrating lymphocytes in primary liver carcinoma. Study-level results: No more than about 8-24% of top clones could be seen in all five tumor regions.

From about 530 ng total RNA, TCR beta cDNA was generated with a primer in the constant region. Generation of the TCR beta libraries relied on three nested multiplex PCR rounds using slightly modified ARM-PCR. Running roughly 10 cycles apiece, the first two PCR rounds relied on TRBV1-TRBV30 forward primers together with a C-beta reverse primer. TCRdb re-called the multiplex PCR reads through MiXCR, storing one row per CDR3 protein. In the table there are about 99,000 distinct CDR3 sequences, more than 60% of which are singletons. Germline values: CDR1 WSHSY, CDR2 SAAADI. This CDR3 comprises 15 residues. Co-extracting RNA and DNA was done with 20-30 mg of unsorted bulk tissue as input. Those patients suffered from chronic HBV infection and were treatment-naive. Every tumor sample analyzed contained over 80% viable tumor cells. As for this clonotype: What it recognizes is unknown. The junction differs from germline at one of its ends, possibly a read error.

Sequencing input: liver tumor tissue from sampling region 5. Regarding subset: tumor region T5, tumor centre. The J gene is TRBJ2-1, the V gene TRBV10-2, with 8 bases that match TRBD1. This receptor was taken from a woman between 55 and 75 years old with primary liver carcinoma and hepatitis B virus infection. The CDR3 nucleotides read TGCGCCAGCAGTCAGGGGGCCAGCTCCTATAATGAGCAGCTCTTC. Translating gives CASSQGASSYNEQLF.